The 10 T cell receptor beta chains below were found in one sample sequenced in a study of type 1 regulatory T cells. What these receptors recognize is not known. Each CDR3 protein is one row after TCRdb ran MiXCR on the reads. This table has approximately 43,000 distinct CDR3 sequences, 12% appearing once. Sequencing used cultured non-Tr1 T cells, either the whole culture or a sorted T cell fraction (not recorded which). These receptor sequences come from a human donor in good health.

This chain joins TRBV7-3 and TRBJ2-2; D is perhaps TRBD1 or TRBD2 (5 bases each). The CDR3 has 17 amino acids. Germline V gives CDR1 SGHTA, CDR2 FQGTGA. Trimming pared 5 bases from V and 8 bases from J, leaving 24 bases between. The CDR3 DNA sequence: TGTGCCAGCAGCCGTGTTTCGATGGGGACGGTGAGGGGGGAGCTGTTTTTT. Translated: CASSRVSMGTVRGELFF.

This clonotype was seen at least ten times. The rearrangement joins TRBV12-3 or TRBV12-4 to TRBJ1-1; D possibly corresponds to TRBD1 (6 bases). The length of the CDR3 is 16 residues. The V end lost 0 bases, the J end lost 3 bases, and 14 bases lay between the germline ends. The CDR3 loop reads CASSLALQGWDTEAFF. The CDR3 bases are TGTGCCAGCAGTTTAGCGCTACAGGGATGGGACACTGAAGCTTTCTTT.

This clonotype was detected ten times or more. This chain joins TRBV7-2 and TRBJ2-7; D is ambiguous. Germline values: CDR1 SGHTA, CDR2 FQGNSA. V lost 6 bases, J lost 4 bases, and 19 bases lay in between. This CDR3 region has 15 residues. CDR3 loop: CASSQRPDGPYEQYF. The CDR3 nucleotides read TGTGCCAGCAGTCAACGCCCCGACGGGCCATACGAGCAGTACTTC.

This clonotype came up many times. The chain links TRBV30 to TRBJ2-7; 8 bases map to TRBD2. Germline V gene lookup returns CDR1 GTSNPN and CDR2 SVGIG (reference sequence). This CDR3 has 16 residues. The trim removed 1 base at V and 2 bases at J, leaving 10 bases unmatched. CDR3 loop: CAWSAGTSGGAYEQYF. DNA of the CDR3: TGTGCCTGGAGTGCAGGTACTAGCGGAGGGGCCTACGAGCAGTACTTC.

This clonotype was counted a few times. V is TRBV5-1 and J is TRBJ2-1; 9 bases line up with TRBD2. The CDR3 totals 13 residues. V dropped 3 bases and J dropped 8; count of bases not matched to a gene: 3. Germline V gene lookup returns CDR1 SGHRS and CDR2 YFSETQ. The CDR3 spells CASSSLAGYEQFF. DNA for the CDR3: TGCGCCAGCAGCTCACTAGCGGGCTATGAGCAGTTCTTC.

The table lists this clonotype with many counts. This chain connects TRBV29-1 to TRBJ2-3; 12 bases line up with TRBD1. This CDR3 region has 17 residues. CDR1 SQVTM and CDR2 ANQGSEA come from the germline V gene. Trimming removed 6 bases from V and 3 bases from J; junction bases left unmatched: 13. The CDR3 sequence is CSVLPGQGASETDTQYF. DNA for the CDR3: TGCAGCGTCCTGCCGGGACAGGGGGCAAGTGAGACAGATACGCAGTATTTT.

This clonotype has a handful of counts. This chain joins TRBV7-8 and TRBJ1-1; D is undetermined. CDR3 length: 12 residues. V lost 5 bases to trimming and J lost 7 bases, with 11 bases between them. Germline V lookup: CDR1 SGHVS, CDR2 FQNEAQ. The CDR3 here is CASSTQTGEAFF. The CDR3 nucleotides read TGTGCCAGCAGCACGCAGACGGGTGAAGCTTTCTTT.

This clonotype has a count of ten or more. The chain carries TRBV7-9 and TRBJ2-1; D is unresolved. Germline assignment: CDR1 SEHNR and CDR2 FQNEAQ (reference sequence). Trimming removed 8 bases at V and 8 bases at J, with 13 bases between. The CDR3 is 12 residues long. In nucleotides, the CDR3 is TGTGCCAGCGGTTTGCCGGGCGATGAGCAGTTCTTC. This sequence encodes CASGLPGDEQFF. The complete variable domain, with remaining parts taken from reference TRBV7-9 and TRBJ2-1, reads DTGVSQNPRHKITKRGQNVTFRCDPISEHNRLYWYRQTLGQGPEFLTYFQNEAQLEKSRLLSDRFSAERPKGSFSTLEIQRTEQGDSAMYLCASGLPGDEQFFGPGTRLTVL.

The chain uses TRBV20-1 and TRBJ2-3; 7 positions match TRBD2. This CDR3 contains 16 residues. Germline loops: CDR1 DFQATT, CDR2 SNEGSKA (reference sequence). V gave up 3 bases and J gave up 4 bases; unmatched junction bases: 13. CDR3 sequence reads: CSASRAGEEAADTQYF. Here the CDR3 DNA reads TGCAGTGCTAGTAGGGCGGGAGAGGAGGCGGCAGATACGCAGTATTTT.

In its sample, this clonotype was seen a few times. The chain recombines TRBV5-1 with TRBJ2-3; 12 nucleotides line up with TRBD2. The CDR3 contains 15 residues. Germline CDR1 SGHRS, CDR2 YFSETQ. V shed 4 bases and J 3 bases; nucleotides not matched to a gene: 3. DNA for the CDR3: TGCGCCAGCAGCCGACTAGCGGGAGATACAGATACGCAGTATTTT. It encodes CASSRLAGDTDTQYF.